Each of the 13 T cell receptor beta chains below was sequenced from the same sample in a study of identifying expanded T cells in peripheral blood. Here immunoSEQ multiplex PCR was the method, and the copy in TCRdb shows in-frame clones only, minus some. Of more than 85,000 clones in the sample, 88% were seen once. Sequencing was performed on blood. The receptors derive from a person aged 18 to 69 in good health.

The chain carries TRBV9 and TRBJ2-7; 9 bases fit TRBD1. Germline CDR1 SGDLS, CDR2 YYNGEE. With V trimmed by 5 bases and J by 4 bases, 4 bases remained unmatched. There are 13 residues in the CDR3. CDR3 residues: CASRGDRGYEQYF. The CDR3 DNA reads TGTGCCAGCAGGGGTGACAGGGGGTACGAGCAGTACTTC.

The CDR3, as DNA: TGCGCCAGCAGCTTGGGTCGGGACAGAAACACTGAAGCTTTCTTT. Translated, it gives CASSLGRDRNTEAFF. This chain links TRBV5-1 with TRBJ1-1; 7 nucleotides line up with TRBD1. This CDR3 region has 15 residues. Germline trimming cut 0 bases from V and 2 bases from J; bases unmatched to any gene: 4. CDR1 is SGHRS and CDR2 is YFSETQ in the germline V gene.

This clone was counted between two and nine times. The chain joins TRBV7-9 to TRBJ1-1; no definite D call. CDR1 and CDR2 from the germline V gene are SEHNR and FQNEAQ (reference sequence). Trimming stripped 5 bases from V and 1 base from J, with 11 bases between. CDR3 size: 14 residues. Written as DNA, the CDR3 is TGTGCCAGCAGCCCCGACATGAGGAACACTGAAGCTTTCTTT. Its translation: CASSPDMRNTEAFF.

The J gene is TRBJ2-5, the V gene TRBV7-8, with D perhaps matching TRBD1 (5 bases). The V gene lost 1 base and the J gene lost 1 base, with 10 bases spanning the gap. The CDR3 loop spans 15 amino acids. In germline, CDR1 is SGHVS, CDR2 FQNEAQ. CDR3 residues: CASSLVARAQETQYF. The CDR3 DNA sequence: TGTGCCAGCAGCTTAGTCGCCAGGGCCCAAGAGACCCAGTACTTC.

A single count supports this clone. The V and J genes are TRBV11-2 and TRBJ2-5; the D call may be TRBD1 or TRBD2 (5 bases each). Germline assignment: CDR1 SGHAT and CDR2 FQNNGV. V gave up 1 base and J gave up 2 bases, with 11 bases separating them. The CDR3 has 15 amino acids. The CDR3 nucleotides read TGTGCCAGCAGCTTAGTCGGGGCAGAACAAGAGACCCAGTACTTC. This sequence encodes CASSLVGAEQETQYF. The full variable domain, its missing parts supplied by reference TRBV11-2 and TRBJ2-5, is EAGVAQSPRYKIIEKRQSVAFWCNPISGHATLYWYQQILGQGPKLLIQFQNNGVVDDSQLPKDRFSAERLKGVDSTLKIQPAKLEDSAVYLCASSLVGAEQETQYFGPGTRLLVL.

The J gene is TRBJ1-5, the V gene TRBV6-5; weak D call: TRBD1 (5 bases). V lost 6 bases and J lost 0, with 12 bases in between. CDR3 length: 15 residues. Germline values: CDR1 MNHEY, CDR2 SVGAGI. The CDR3 DNA sequence: TGTGCCAGCAGCCCCACTGGGGGTAGCAATCAGCCCCAGCATTTT. Translation gives CASSPTGGSNQPQHF.

This chain uses TRBV5-1 with TRBJ1-3; no clear D gene. The CDR3 is 16 amino acids. Germline CDR1 reads SGHRS; CDR2 reads YFSETQ. Trimming took 0 bases from V and 0 from J, leaving 10 bases between them. The CDR3 reads CASSLAFSNSGNTIYF. CDR3 DNA sequence: TGCGCCAGCAGCTTGGCTTTTTCGAACTCTGGAAACACCATATATTTT.

The chain links TRBV18 to TRBJ1-3; TRBD1 is a possible D gene (6 bases). CDR1 is KGHSH and CDR2 is LQKENI in the germline V gene. The CDR3 is made up of 14 amino acids. V lost 3 bases, J lost 8 bases, and 14 bases lay in between. The CDR3 sequence: CASSPLAGVDTIYF. The CDR3 DNA reads TGTGCCAGCTCACCCTTGGCAGGGGTTGACACCATATATTTT.

This clone rates as medium-sized. The rearrangement links TRBV25-1 to TRBJ1-2; D may be TRBD1 (6 bases). Germline V gives CDR1 MGHDK, CDR2 SYGVNS. V gave up 4 bases and J gave up 5 bases, with 14 bases separating them. The CDR3 contains 14 residues. The CDR3 reads CASSADRFSYGYTF. The CDR3, as DNA: TGTGCCAGCAGTGCCGACAGGTTCTCATATGGCTACACCTTC.

The CDR3 region has the DNA TGTGCCAGCAGTTTACTGGGACAGCCGAATACCTACGAGCAGTACTTC. Amino acids: CASSLLGQPNTYEQYF. This chain connects TRBV28 to TRBJ2-7, with 7 nucleotides matching TRBD1. The CDR3 is made up of 16 amino acids. CDR1 MDHEN and CDR2 SYDVKM come from the germline V gene. The V segment lost 2 bases and the J segment 2 bases; nucleotides outside the gene matches: 9.

The genes are TRBV14 and TRBJ1-1; D is uncertain. This CDR3 region has 13 residues. V was trimmed by 4 bases and J by 1 base, leaving 7 bases between them. The germline V gene encodes CDR1 SGHDN and CDR2 FVKESK. CDR3 sequence: CASSRTGNTEAFF. As DNA, the CDR3 is TGTGCCAGCAGCCGGACGGGGAACACTGAAGCTTTCTTT.

In DNA form, the CDR3 reads TGCAGCGTTGAAGATGGACAGGGGCCTAGCTACGAGCAGTACTTC. Protein sequence: CSVEDGQGPSYEQYF. V usage is TRBV29-1 and J usage is TRBJ2-7; TRBD1 matches at 9 bases. CDR1 and CDR2 from the germline V gene are SQVTM and ANQGSEA. The CDR3 is 15 residues long. J lost 3 bases, V lost 0 bases, and 6 bases had no gene match.

V is TRBV5-1 and J is TRBJ1-2; no reliable D call. The CDR3 spans 12 residues. The V end lost 7 bases, the J end lost 3 bases, and 10 bases lay between the germline ends. Germline CDR1 reads SGHRS; CDR2 reads YFSETQ. CDR3 in amino acids: CASGPLDYGYTF. The DNA for the CDR3 is TGCGCCAGCGGGCCTCTTGACTATGGCTACACCTTC.